This T cell receptor (beta chain) was identified during a study of cytomegalovirus exposure and HLA in healthy donors. Study-level points and caveats: A classifier reportedly called cytomegalovirus status with high sensitivity and specificity.

The PCR used 60 Vbeta and 13 Jbeta primers. Measured with immunoSEQ multiplex PCR; TCRdb has only the in-frame clones, and not every one. The data show roughly 130,000 clones, approximately 74% seen once. When sampled, the donors appeared nominally healthy, though they likely had unrecorded immune exposures. Losses at the gene ends were 4 bases for V and 1 base for J; bases not matched to a gene: 7. Germline loops: CDR1 MDHEN, CDR2 SYDVKM. The CDR3 is 16 residues long. Details on this clone: As yet, its antigen is unknown.

The sample consisted of PBMCs. The chain is built from TRBV28 and TRBJ1-5; 7 bases line up with TRBD1. The TCR was taken from a man in his forties or fifties in good health and CMV-seropositive. This chain's CDR3 is CASSSARGQSNQPQHF. The CDR3 DNA is TGTGCCAGCAGTTCCGCGAGGGGGCAGAGCAATCAGCCCCAGCATTTT.